The 22 T cell receptor beta chains below were found in one sample sequenced in a study of cytomegalovirus exposure and HLA in healthy donors. With 60 Vbeta and 13 Jbeta primers, the PCR was carried out. The method was immunoSEQ multiplex PCR; TCRdb's version includes in-frame clones alone and lacks a portion of them. The sample carries 110,000 to 150,000 clones, 73% recorded once. Sample: PBMCs. The receptors come from a human donor in good health.

The CDR3 protein is CASSIDSSNQPQHF. CDR3 sequence (DNA): TGTGCCAGTAGTATAGACAGTAGCAATCAGCCCCAGCATTTT. The chain carries TRBV19 and TRBJ1-5; D gene ambiguous. CDR3 length: 14 residues. Trimming left V 0 bases short and J 0 bases short, with 3 bases between. Germline V gene lookup returns CDR1 LNHDA and CDR2 SQIVND (reference sequence).

This clone came up a few times. The chain is built from TRBV6-5 and TRBJ2-1, with a possible D match to TRBD2 (5 bases). CDR3 size: 15 residues. V was shortened by 4 bases and J by 4 bases, with 14 bases between the two germline ends. In germline, CDR1 is MNHEY, CDR2 SVGAGI. The CDR3 sequence: CASSSGAAFYNEQFF. Written as DNA, the CDR3 is TGTGCCAGCAGTTCAGGAGCGGCCTTTTACAATGAGCAGTTCTTC.

The rearrangement uses TRBV28 and TRBJ2-7, with 7 bases aligning to TRBD1. The CDR3 spans 13 residues. Germline V gene sequence: CDR1 MDHEN, CDR2 SYDVKM. Losses at the gene ends were 3 bases for V and 2 bases for J; bases not matched to a gene: 1. The CDR3 sequence is CASSFGTAYEQYF. The CDR3 DNA reads as TGTGCCAGCAGTTTTGGGACAGCCTACGAGCAGTACTTC. Full variable domain (missing parts from reference TRBV28 and TRBJ2-7): DVKVTQSSRYLVKRTGEKVFLECVQDMDHENMFWYRQDPGLGLRLIYFSYDVKMKEKGDIPEGYSVSREKKERFSLILESASTNQTSMYLCASSFGTAYEQYFGPGTRLTVT.

This chain joins TRBV9 and TRBJ1-1; maybe TRBD1 (5 bases). V lost 4 bases, J lost 0 bases, and 13 bases lay in between. The CDR3 runs 15 residues. The V gene's germline CDR1 is SGDLS and CDR2 YYNGEE. In DNA, the CDR3 is TGTGCCAGCAGCCCCCTGGTCAGGGTGAACACTGAAGCTTTCTTT. As protein: CASSPLVRVNTEAFF.

The V gene is TRBV27, the J gene TRBJ2-2; D is unresolved. V gave up 7 bases and J gave up 0 bases, with 18 bases separating them. The CDR3 contains 17 residues. Per germline, CDR1 MNHEY and CDR2 SMNVEV (reference sequence). This chain's CDR3 is CASTDLRLYPNTGELFF. In DNA form, the CDR3 reads TGTGCCAGCACCGACCTTCGACTCTATCCGAACACCGGGGAGCTGTTTTTT.

This chain connects TRBV5-1 to TRBJ2-3; 10 bases match TRBD1. Germline lookup yields CDR1 SGHRS and CDR2 YFSETQ. Trimming at V came to 4 bases and at J to 1 base, leaving 6 bases not matched to a gene. The CDR3 contains 16 residues. CDR3 coding DNA: TGCGCCAGCAGCACAGGACAGGGGGTAGGCACAGATACGCAGTATTTT. Translation: CASSTGQGVGTDTQYF.

The chain recombines TRBV19 with TRBJ2-5; 7 bases line up with TRBD2. In germline, CDR1 is LNHDA, CDR2 SQIVND (reference sequence). This CDR3 has 13 residues. Unmatched junction bases numbered 3, after V lost 4 bases and J lost 4 bases. The CDR3 DNA follows: TGTGCCAGTAGTAACCCGGGGGGAGAGACCCAGTACTTC. Amino acids: CASSNPGGETQYF.

V usage is TRBV27 and J usage is TRBJ1-1; D gene ambiguous. Trimming took 2 bases from V and 3 from J, leaving 10 bases between them. Germline V lookup: CDR1 MNHEY, CDR2 SMNVEV (reference sequence). CDR3 length equals 14 residues. The CDR3 spells CASSLVFGDTEAFF. The DNA of the CDR3 is TGTGCCAGCAGTTTAGTCTTCGGAGACACTGAAGCTTTCTTT.

The chain uses TRBV14 and TRBJ2-3; D gene ambiguous. CDR1 and CDR2 (germline): SGHDN, FVKESK. Between the trimmed V and J ends, which lost 4 bases and 5 bases, there was a span of 4 bases. The CDR3 extends over 11 amino acids. The CDR3 is CASSLRDTQYF. CDR3 in DNA: TGTGCCAGCAGCCTCCGAGATACGCAGTATTTT.

The chain joins TRBV6-5 to TRBJ1-5, with D unresolved. V was clipped by 8 bases and J by 3 bases, with 11 bases between them. There are 13 residues in the CDR3. CDR1 is MNHEY and CDR2 is SVGAGI in the germline V gene. The CDR3, as DNA: TGTGCCAGCGCCGGGGAGCCCAATCAGCCCCAGCATTTT. It yields the protein CASAGEPNQPQHF.

The count of this clone is one. The rearrangement joins TRBV7-9 to TRBJ1-1; D perhaps matches TRBD1 (6 bases). This CDR3 spans 12 amino acids. With 5 bases removed from V and 11 bases from J, the gap between germline ends came to 15 bases. In germline, CDR1 is SEHNR, CDR2 FQNEAQ (reference sequence). The CDR3 bases are TGTGCCAGCAGCGTCGGACAGTGGTCGGCTTTCTTT. As protein: CASSVGQWSAFF.

This chain links TRBV29-1 with TRBJ1-2; 10 bases are shared with TRBD1. This CDR3 spans 12 amino acids. Per germline, CDR1 SQVTM and CDR2 ANQGSEA. The ends lost 4 bases at V and 5 bases at J; junction bases unmatched: 1. In DNA, the CDR3 is TGCAGCGTTGGACAGGGGGCGTATGGCTACACCTTC. Protein sequence: CSVGQGAYGYTF.

This chain joins TRBV6-6 and TRBJ2-1, with TRBD2 identical over 7 bases. CDR1 and CDR2 (germline): MNHNY, SVGAGI (reference sequence). J lost 3 bases, V lost 3 bases, and 8 bases had no gene match. The CDR3 has 16 residues. CDR3 DNA: TGTGCCAGCAGTTATTTGAGGGAGGGCCTCTACAATGAGCAGTTCTTC. This translates into CASSYLREGLYNEQFF.

The genes are TRBV15 and TRBJ2-7, with 9 nucleotides matching TRBD1. Germline loops: CDR1 LNHNV, CDR2 YYDKDF (reference sequence). V lost 3 bases, J lost 1 base, and 10 bases stayed unmatched. This CDR3 comprises 17 residues. The CDR3 bases are TGTGCCACCAGCAGCCATCCTCCGGGACAGGGATCCTACGAGCAGTACTTC. Translating gives CATSSHPPGQGSYEQYF.

This chain joins TRBV18 and TRBJ1-6, with 9 bases matching TRBD1. The CDR3 is 17 amino acids. The J segment lost 6 bases and the V segment lost 4 bases, leaving 10 bases of the junction unmatched. Germline CDR1 reads KGHSH; CDR2 reads LQKENI. DNA of the CDR3: TGTGCCAGCTCACGCTCCGGGACAGGGAATTTTAATTCACCCCTCCACTTT. Translated, it gives CASSRSGTGNFNSPLHF.

V is TRBV11-3 and J is TRBJ1-2, with 7 bases identical to TRBD1. The trim removed 1 base at V and 4 bases at J, leaving 3 bases unmatched. This CDR3 spans 14 amino acids. Germline V lookup: CDR1 SGHNT, CDR2 YENEEA. The CDR3 is CASSLGGQIYGYTF. Written as DNA, the CDR3 is TGTGCCAGCAGCTTAGGGGGACAGATCTATGGCTACACCTTC.

This clone was recorded a few times. The rearrangement uses TRBV29-1 and TRBJ2-2, with 7 bases fitting TRBD1. The V segment lost 4 bases and the J segment 3 bases; nucleotides outside the gene matches: 5. Germline CDR1 reads SQVTM; CDR2 reads ANQGSEA. This CDR3 comprises 14 residues. The CDR3 protein is CSVVRDSYTGELFF. CDR3 in DNA: TGCAGCGTTGTACGGGACAGCTACACCGGGGAGCTGTTTTTT.

J is TRBJ1-4 and V is TRBV7-8, with a possible D match to TRBD1 (5 bases). This CDR3 is 14 amino acids long. Germline V lookup: CDR1 SGHVS, CDR2 FQNEAQ. V dropped 0 bases and J dropped 8 bases, with 10 bases sitting between them. This chain's CDR3 is CASSLAQGREKLFF. The CDR3 DNA sequence: TGTGCCAGCAGCTTAGCGCAGGGCAGGGAAAAACTGTTTTTT.

In DNA form, the CDR3 reads TGTGCCAGCAGAGGGTCAGGGGGCTGGGGGGAGCAGTACTTC. Protein product: CASRGSGGWGEQYF. The rearrangement links TRBV2 to TRBJ2-7, with 8 bases fitting TRBD1. CDR3 length equals 14 residues. Germline loops: CDR1 SNHLY, CDR2 FYNNEI. The V segment lost 6 bases and the J segment 7 bases; nucleotides outside the gene matches: 11.

This clone was seen only a few times. The rearrangement joins TRBV6-5 to TRBJ2-7; 9 nucleotides align to TRBD1. CDR1 is MNHEY, CDR2 SVGAGI, per germline. The CDR3 runs 14 residues. V shed 0 bases, J shed 7 bases, and the junction held 4 bases outside the gene matches. The CDR3: CASSYSGTGLEQYF. CDR3 DNA sequence: TGTGCCAGCAGTTACTCAGGGACAGGGCTAGAGCAGTACTTC.

The chain joins TRBV5-1 to TRBJ2-3; 12 positions match TRBD2. This CDR3 spans 15 amino acids. From germline, CDR1 is SGHRS and CDR2 YFSETQ. The V and J ends lost 4 bases and 6 bases, in that order; junction bases with no gene match: 6. CDR3 bases: TGCGCCAGCAGCCGGACTAGCGGGGAGGGGGATACGCAGTATTTT. Encoded protein: CASSRTSGEGDTQYF.

This clone has a handful of counts. The chain links TRBV29-1 to TRBJ2-7; a weak D match, TRBD2 (5 bases). The germline gives CDR1 SQVTM, CDR2 ANQGSEA. The CDR3 loop spans 13 amino acids. Trimming removed 2 bases at V and 7 bases at J, with 15 bases between. This chain's CDR3 is CSVEPGRGGEQYF. The CDR3 DNA follows: TGCAGCGTTGAACCGGGCCGCGGCGGGGAGCAGTACTTC.